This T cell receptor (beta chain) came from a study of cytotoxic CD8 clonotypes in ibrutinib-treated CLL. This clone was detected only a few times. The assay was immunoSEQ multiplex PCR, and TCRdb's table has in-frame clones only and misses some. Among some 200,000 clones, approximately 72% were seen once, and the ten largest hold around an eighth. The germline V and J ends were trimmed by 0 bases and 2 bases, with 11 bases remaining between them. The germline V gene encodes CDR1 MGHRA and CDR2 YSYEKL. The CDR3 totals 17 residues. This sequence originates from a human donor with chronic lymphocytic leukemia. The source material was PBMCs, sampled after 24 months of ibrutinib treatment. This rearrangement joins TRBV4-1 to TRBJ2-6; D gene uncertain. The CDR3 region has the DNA TGCGCCAGCAGCCAAGATACCCGGGTAGCTGGGGCCAACGTCCTGACTTTC. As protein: CASSQDTRVAGANVLTF.